The next 26 T cell receptor beta chains were all read from a single sample in a study of T cells in Graves' hyperthyroidism and ophthalmopathy. TCR beta CDR3 regions were amplified from RNA transcripts. With the HTBI primer set, the TCR CDR3 went through a first round of RT-PCR. TCRdb redid the calling of the multiplex PCR reads with MiXCR, one entry per CDR3 protein. The sample records about 640,000 distinct CDR3 sequences, about a fifth being singletons. What was sequenced was blood. These receptors were taken from a man between 25 and 39 years old with Graves' ophthalmopathy.

This clonotype appeared a few times. The chain uses TRBV4-1 and TRBJ2-5; tentative D call: TRBD2 (5 bases). CDR3 size: 14 residues. Trimming cost V 0 bases and J 5 bases, with 10 bases left between them. The germline gives CDR1 MGHRA, CDR2 YSYEKL. CDR3 loop: CASSQEEGWETQYF. CDR3 nucleotides: TGCGCCAGCAGCCAAGAAGAGGGATGGGAGACCCAGTACTTC.

The chain is built from TRBV7-9 and TRBJ2-7, with D perhaps TRBD1 or TRBD2 (6 bases each). The germline CDR1 and CDR2 sequences are SEHNR and FQNEAQ (reference sequence). V was cut by 1 base and J by 7 bases, with 11 bases left in between. The CDR3 covers 13 residues. Here the CDR3 DNA reads TGTGCCAGCAGCTTAGAGGGGGGACGGGAGCAGTACTTC. Translation: CASSLEGGREQYF.

The CDR3 here is CASSQGQPAYGYTF. Written as DNA, the CDR3 is TGCGCCAGCAGCCAGGGACAGCCCGCTTATGGCTACACCTTC. The chain couples TRBV4-3 to TRBJ1-2; 7 nucleotides agree with TRBD1. Per germline, CDR1 LGHNA and CDR2 YSLEER. The junction had 6 bases not matched to a gene; V was cut back by 3 bases and J by 5 bases. This CDR3 contains 14 residues.

This clonotype came up a few times. The V and J genes are TRBV12-3 or TRBV12-4 and TRBJ2-5; TRBD2 matches at 7 bases. The V segment lost 3 bases and the J segment 2 bases; nucleotides outside the gene matches: 12. This CDR3 contains 17 residues. DNA for the CDR3: TGTGCCAGCAGTTTCACCTTGGCGGGAGAAGGGCAAGAGACCCAGTACTTC. It specifies CASSFTLAGEGQETQYF.

This chain connects TRBV6-1 to TRBJ2-3; D is undetermined. The germline V and J ends were trimmed by 7 bases and 0 bases, with 5 bases remaining between them. Germline CDR1 is MNHNS and CDR2 is SASEGT. The CDR3 is 12 residues long. CDR3 coding DNA: TGTGCCAGCACCCTTAGCACAGATACGCAGTATTTT. Its translation is CASTLSTDTQYF.

This clonotype was seen a few times. The chain couples TRBV11-2 to TRBJ1-1, with D maybe TRBD1 (5 bases). The CDR3 loop spans 19 amino acids. Trimming shortened V by 5 bases and J by 0 bases, and 25 bases separated the two germline ends. Germline CDR1 SGHAT, CDR2 FQNNGV. The CDR3 is CASSLYSYRGSPMNTEAFF. CDR3 bases: TGTGCCAGCAGCCTTTACTCCTATCGGGGCAGCCCCATGAACACTGAAGCTTTCTTT. Together with reference TRBV11-2 and TRBJ1-1, the CDR3 gives the full variable domain: EAGVAQSPRYKIIEKRQSVAFWCNPISGHATLYWYQQILGQGPKLLIQFQNNGVVDDSQLPKDRFSAERLKGVDSTLKIQPAKLEDSAVYLCASSLYSYRGSPMNTEAFFGQGTRLTVV.

A note on this clonotype: An end of the junction does not agree with germline; a read error may underlie this. J is TRBJ1-6 and V is TRBV2, with 11 bases lining up with TRBD1. Germline loops: CDR1 SNHLY, CDR2 FYNNEI. The CDR3 spans 16 residues. The CDR3 sequence: CASREGTGGYNSPLHF. CDR3 nucleotides: TGTGCCAGCAGGGAAGGGACAGGGGGCTATAATTCACCCCTCCACTTT.

This clonotype was seen a single time. This rearrangement joins TRBV12-3 or TRBV12-4 to TRBJ2-7, with a weak D call TRBD1 (7 bases). The CDR3 covers 16 residues. Trimming removed 4 bases from V and 2 bases from J, with 18 bases in between. The CDR3 nucleotides are TGTGCCAGCAGTTCACCCTCGCGGGACAGAACCTACGAGCAGTACTTC. It encodes CASSSPSRDRTYEQYF.

The chain employs TRBV5-1 and TRBJ2-1; 9 nucleotides line up with TRBD1. This CDR3 has 12 residues. The germline V gene has CDR1 SGHRS and CDR2 YFSETQ. The junction had 7 bases not matched to a gene; V was cut back by 5 bases and J by 13 bases. CDR3 sequence reads: CASRRQGGLQFF. CDR3 coding DNA: TGCGCCAGCAGGAGACAGGGGGGTTTACAGTTCTTC.

CDR3 amino acids: CSVEVAGGRADTDEQFF. CDR3 sequence (DNA): TGCAGCGTTGAAGTCGCGGGCGGGAGGGCCGATACGGATGAGCAGTTCTTC. The chain carries TRBV29-1 and TRBJ2-1; 9 bases map to TRBD2. J lost 8 bases, V lost 1 base, and 15 bases had no gene match. Germline V CDR1 and CDR2: SQVTM, ANQGSEA. The CDR3 totals 17 residues.

The genes are TRBV20-1 and TRBJ2-2; D may be TRBD1 (6 bases). This CDR3 has 18 residues. Germline CDR1 and CDR2: DFQATT and SNEGSKA (reference sequence). Deletions cut 3 bases from V and 3 bases from J, with 23 bases between. CDR3 sequence (DNA): TGCAGTGCTAGGAACTCGGCAGGGGACCTACAGGACACCGGGGAGCTGTTTTTT. Encoded protein: CSARNSAGDLQDTGELFF.

The chain joins TRBV7-9 to TRBJ2-5, with 10 bases identical to TRBD2. V dropped 8 bases and J dropped 5; count of bases not matched to a gene: 5. This CDR3 region has 13 residues. CDR1 and CDR2 (germline): SEHNR, FQNEAQ (reference sequence). CDR3 amino acids: CASLSSGSETQYF. For the CDR3, the DNA is TGTGCCAGCCTATCTAGCGGGAGTGAGACCCAGTACTTC.

CDR3 sequence: CASSLVLDGYEQYF. CDR3 in DNA: TGTGCCAGCAGCTTGGTGCTGGACGGTTACGAGCAGTACTTC. The chain has TRBV5-5 and TRBJ2-7; D not resolved. CDR3 size: 14 residues. V lost 0 bases, J lost 4 bases, and 11 bases lay in between. Germline V gene sequence: CDR1 SGHKS, CDR2 YYEKEE (reference sequence). The variable domain in full, completed from reference TRBV5-5 and TRBJ2-7, reads DAGVTQSPTHLIKTRGQQVTLRCSPISGHKSVSWYQQVLGQGPQFIFQYYEKEERGRGNFPDRFSARQFPNYSSELNVNALLLGDSALYLCASSLVLDGYEQYFGPGTRLTVT.

The chain joins TRBV27 to TRBJ1-1; D gene uncertain. Trimming stripped 6 bases from V and 8 bases from J, with 10 bases between. The CDR3 runs to 11 residues. Looked up from germline, CDR1 is MNHEY and CDR2 is SMNVEV (reference sequence). This chain's CDR3 is CASSSYYEAFF. DNA for the CDR3: TGTGCCAGCAGCTCTTATTACGAAGCTTTCTTT.

This clonotype occurred a few times. The rearrangement links TRBV28 to TRBJ2-1; TRBD2 aligns across 13 bases. CDR3 length equals 14 residues. The V gene's germline CDR1 is MDHEN and CDR2 SYDVKM. V lost 10 bases and J lost 4; bases outside the gene matches: 4. CDR3 in amino acids: CAIGLAGDYNEQFF. The CDR3 DNA is TGTGCCATCGGACTAGCGGGAGATTACAATGAGCAGTTCTTC.

This clonotype came up a few times. The gene calls are TRBV6-1 and TRBJ2-5; the D gene is possibly TRBD1 (8 bases). The V and J ends lost 7 bases and 1 base respectively, with 25 bases between them. The CDR3 is 18 amino acids. Germline CDR1 MNHNS, CDR2 SASEGT. In nucleotides, the CDR3 is TGTGCCAGCACCAAGGGGGGGTCAGGGGGCCGGATCCAAGAGACCCAGTACTTC. This sequence encodes CASTKGGSGGRIQETQYF.

This clonotype occurred a few times. The chain carries TRBV7-2 and TRBJ1-4; 8 bases are shared with TRBD1. The ends lost 1 base at V and 8 bases at J; junction bases unmatched: 6. The germline V gene encodes CDR1 SGHTA and CDR2 FQGNSA. The CDR3 has 15 residues. The CDR3 spells CASSLGTGLSEKLFF. The CDR3 bases are TGTGCCAGCAGCTTAGGGACAGGGCTAAGCGAAAAACTGTTTTTT.

This clonotype was seen only a few times. V usage is TRBV20-1 and J usage is TRBJ2-7; perhaps TRBD2 as D (6 bases). V lost 3 bases and J lost 4, with 16 bases in between. Germline assignment: CDR1 DFQATT and CDR2 SNEGSKA (reference sequence). The CDR3 length is 14 residues. This CDR3 reads CSASPTPGVYEQYF. For the CDR3, the DNA is TGCAGTGCTAGCCCTACTCCGGGGGTATACGAGCAGTACTTC.

This clonotype was counted a few times. The chain joins TRBV2 to TRBJ1-1; D is perhaps TRBD1 (6 bases). Trimming stripped 6 bases from V and 7 bases from J, with 18 bases between. This CDR3 comprises 14 residues. The germline V gene has CDR1 SNHLY and CDR2 FYNNEI. The CDR3 nucleotides read TGTGCCAGCAGGGAGACAGGCGTGGGTGGTGAAGCTTTCTTT. Translated, it gives CASRETGVGGEAFF.

This clonotype was seen ten or more times. The V and J genes are TRBV6-1 and TRBJ1-6; 10 positions agree with TRBD1. Germline V gene lookup returns CDR1 MNHNS and CDR2 SASEGT. The CDR3 is 18 amino acids. V shed 4 bases and J 4 bases; nucleotides not matched to a gene: 10. CDR3 amino acids: CASSVQGQGLGYNSPLHF. The DNA for the CDR3 is TGTGCCAGCAGTGTCCAGGGACAGGGGCTGGGATATAATTCACCCCTCCACTTT.

This clonotype was found a few times. The chain carries TRBV4-2 and TRBJ1-1; 8 positions match TRBD1. This CDR3 has 17 residues. Germline assignment: CDR1 LGHNA and CDR2 YNFKEQ. V lost 2 bases to trimming and J lost 1 base; unmatched junction nucleotides: 9. The CDR3: CASSQHGTGGGNTEAFF. The CDR3 DNA sequence: TGTGCCAGCAGCCAACATGGGACAGGAGGGGGGAACACTGAAGCTTTCTTT.

This clonotype was seen only a few times. The rearrangement joins TRBV5-8 to TRBJ2-7; no clear D gene. V was trimmed by 5 bases and J by 3 bases, leaving 18 bases between them. The CDR3 is 15 residues long. Germline V lookup: CDR1 SGHTS, CDR2 YDEGEE. This CDR3 is CASRFGVRDNYEQYF. CDR3 DNA: TGTGCCAGCAGATTCGGTGTAAGGGATAACTACGAGCAGTACTTC.

This clonotype came up many times. V gene TRBV7-3 combines with J gene TRBJ1-1; D remains ambiguous. CDR1 SGHTA and CDR2 FQGTGA come from the germline V gene. Trimming shortened V by 5 bases and J by 7 bases, and 14 bases separated the two germline ends. This CDR3 has 13 amino acids. The chain's CDR3 is CASSRASAGEAFF. The CDR3 nucleotides are TGTGCCAGCAGCCGTGCGTCGGCGGGTGAAGCTTTCTTT.

This clonotype has more than one count but fewer than ten. This sequence joins TRBV27 and TRBJ2-1; D gene unclear. Germline-derived CDR1 and CDR2 are MNHEY and SMNVEV (reference sequence). The V end was cut by 3 bases, the J end by 6 bases, with 12 bases between. This CDR3 is 14 amino acids long. The CDR3 sequence: CASSFGLSLNEQFF. The CDR3 nucleotides are TGTGCCAGCAGTTTTGGCCTCTCGCTCAATGAGCAGTTCTTC.

This clonotype was recorded many times. The chain combines TRBV20-1 with TRBJ2-3; possibly TRBD2 for D (5 bases). Germline V lookup: CDR1 DFQATT, CDR2 SNEGSKA (reference sequence). This CDR3 has 13 amino acids. Trimming removed 3 bases from V and 3 bases from J, with 10 bases in between. CDR3 bases: TGCAGTGCTAGGGTTAGCGCAACAGATACGCAGTATTTT. Translating gives CSARVSATDTQYF.

This clonotype was recorded a few times. This sequence joins TRBV6-1 and TRBJ2-7; 7 nucleotides line up with TRBD2. Germline CDR1 reads MNHNS; CDR2 reads SASEGT. The junction had 12 bases not matched to a gene; V was cut back by 6 bases and J by 4 bases. The CDR3 is 15 amino acids. CDR3 nucleotides: TGTGCCAGCAGCCCGGGGGGTGGAGGCCAATACGAGCAGTACTTC. This gives the protein CASSPGGGGQYEQYF.